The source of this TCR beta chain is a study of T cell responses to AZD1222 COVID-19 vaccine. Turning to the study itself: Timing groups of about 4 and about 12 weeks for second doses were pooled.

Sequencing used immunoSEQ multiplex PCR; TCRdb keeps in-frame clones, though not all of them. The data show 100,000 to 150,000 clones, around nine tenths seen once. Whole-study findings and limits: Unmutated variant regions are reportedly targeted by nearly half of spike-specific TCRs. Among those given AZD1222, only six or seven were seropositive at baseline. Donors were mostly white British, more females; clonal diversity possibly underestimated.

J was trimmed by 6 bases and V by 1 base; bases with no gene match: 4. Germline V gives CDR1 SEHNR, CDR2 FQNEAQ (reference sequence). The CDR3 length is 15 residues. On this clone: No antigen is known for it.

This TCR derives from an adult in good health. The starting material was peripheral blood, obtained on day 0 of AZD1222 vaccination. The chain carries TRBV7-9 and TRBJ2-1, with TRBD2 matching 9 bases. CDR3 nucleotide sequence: TGTGCCAGCAGCTTAGTGGGACTAGCCGGCAATGAGCAGTTCTTC. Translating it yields CASSLVGLAGNEQFF.